One sample yielded the 13 T cell receptor beta chains listed below, sequenced in a study of blood T cell repertoires in COVID-19 (dated by TCRdb to 2018 to 2021). Library creation used the immunoSEQ multiplex PCR assay. Imported from immuneACCESS, the table was reduced by TCRdb to in-frame sequences with V and J called. These copies leave out some clones; in studies compared against another copy, an unresolved V gene accounts for under half, and the cause of the remainder is not known. This sample has roughly 290,000 clones in its table, and 75% to 90% of those were observed once. The top ten constitute approximately 12% of the sample. The sample consisted of peripheral blood. These receptors originate from a woman aged 60-75 years with acute or convalescent COVID-19.

The chain joins TRBV2 to TRBJ2-3, with 7 bases fitting TRBD2. The CDR3 runs to 16 residues. The germline gives CDR1 SNHLY, CDR2 FYNNEI. V shed 8 bases, J shed 4 bases, and the junction held 15 bases outside the gene matches. The CDR3 is CASSGGSFPRADTQYF. CDR3 coding DNA: TGTGCCAGCTCGGGGGGTTCCTTCCCGCGGGCAGATACGCAGTATTTT.

The table lists this clone with a count of one. The chain recombines TRBV9 with TRBJ2-7, with TRBD1 matching over 8 bases. CDR1 is SGDLS, CDR2 YYNGEE, per germline. CDR3 length: 15 residues. V shed 2 bases, J shed 7 bases, and the junction held 11 bases outside the gene matches. The CDR3 sequence: CASSVGTGGSEEQYF. The CDR3 DNA reads as TGTGCCAGCAGCGTCGGGACAGGTGGGAGTGAAGAGCAGTACTTC.

The CDR3 DNA follows: TGTGCCAGCAGCTTAAAGGGGGCGGGTCAGCCCCAGCATTTT. It yields the protein CASSLKGAGQPQHF. V and J are TRBV5-4 and TRBJ1-5; 7 positions match TRBD1. The CDR3 loop spans 14 amino acids. J was trimmed by 6 bases and V by 2 bases; bases with no gene match: 5. Germline CDR1 and CDR2: SGHNT and YYREEE (reference sequence).

This clone appeared once. The chain recombines TRBV15 with TRBJ2-1, with D unresolved. Trimming removed 0 bases from V and 6 bases from J, with 15 bases in between. The germline CDR1 and CDR2 sequences are LNHNV and YYDKDF (reference sequence). CDR3 length: 16 residues. This CDR3 is CATSREAASPINEQFF. The CDR3 bases are TGTGCCACCAGCAGAGAAGCCGCAAGCCCCATCAATGAGCAGTTCTTC.

The J gene is TRBJ1-4, the V gene TRBV5-1, with 7 bases matching TRBD1. This CDR3 is 15 amino acids long. V lost 5 bases to trimming and J lost 8 bases; unmatched junction nucleotides: 12. Germline V gives CDR1 SGHRS, CDR2 YFSETQ. For the CDR3, the DNA is TGCGCCAGCAGGGCACAGGGGTGGAGCTCGGAAAAACTGTTTTTT. Residues: CASRAQGWSSEKLFF.

V gene TRBV3-1 (or the pseudogene TRBV3-2) combines with J gene TRBJ2-2, with 7 bases aligning to TRBD1. From germline, CDR1 is LGHDT and CDR2 YNNKEL (reference sequence). The CDR3 has 16 residues. V gave up 0 bases and J gave up 4 bases; unmatched junction bases: 5. This chain's CDR3 is CASSQDKPGGTGELFF. DNA for the CDR3: TGTGCCAGCAGCCAAGATAAGCCAGGGGGCACCGGGGAGCTGTTTTTT.

CDR3 in DNA: TGTGCCAGCAGTTACCCGCTAGCGCAATCGGTGCGGCAGTTCTTC. Translated: CASSYPLAQSVRQFF. This rearrangement joins TRBV6-2 or TRBV6-3 to TRBJ2-1; perhaps TRBD2 as D (6 bases). Germline V gene sequence: CDR1 MNHEY, CDR2 SVGEGT. This CDR3 has 15 amino acids. V was cut by 2 bases and J by 12 bases, with 20 bases left in between.

The chain is built from TRBV7-2 and TRBJ2-3; 7 nucleotides line up with TRBD2. Trimming at V came to 5 bases and at J to 0 bases, leaving 5 bases not matched to a gene. Germline-derived CDR1 and CDR2 are SGHTA and FQGNSA. The CDR3 runs to 15 residues. CDR3 sequence reads: CASSPTGGSTDTQYF. The CDR3 DNA sequence: TGTGCCAGCAGCCCCACCGGGGGGAGCACAGATACGCAGTATTTT.

The V gene is TRBV19, the J gene TRBJ2-1; 10 positions agree with TRBD2. This CDR3 is 18 amino acids long. Germline V gene data show CDR1 as LNHDA and CDR2 as SQIVND (reference sequence). V trimming: 3 bases; J trimming: 7 bases; junction bases outside the gene matches: 15. CDR3 amino acids: CASSILGGASGRVNEQFF. For the CDR3, the DNA is TGTGCCAGTAGTATTCTCGGCGGGGCTAGCGGGAGAGTAAATGAGCAGTTCTTC.

J is TRBJ1-1 and V is TRBV6-1; tentatively, D is TRBD1 (5 bases). Per the germline V gene, CDR1 is MNHNS and CDR2 is SASEGT. V lost 3 bases, J lost 5 bases, and 16 bases lay in between. CDR3 length: 15 residues. The CDR3, as DNA: TGTGCCAGCAGTGACCGGACAAATCGTAGGACTGAAGCTTTCTTT. Translated: CASSDRTNRRTEAFF.

This rearrangement joins TRBV5-6 to TRBJ1-1, with TRBD1 matching 7 bases. CDR3 length: 14 residues. Per germline, CDR1 SGHDT and CDR2 YYEEEE. V was clipped by 1 base and J by 4 bases; unmatched bases: 4. This chain's CDR3 is CASSLRGRLTEAFF. Here the CDR3 DNA reads TGTGCCAGCAGCTTGAGGGGGCGGCTCACTGAAGCTTTCTTT.

This clone was recorded a few times. V usage is TRBV14 and J usage is TRBJ2-1; a possible D gene is TRBD1 (5 bases). Germline CDR1 and CDR2: SGHDN and FVKESK. Between the trimmed V and J ends, which lost 1 base and 0 bases, there was a span of 7 bases. The CDR3 loop spans 15 amino acids. The DNA for the CDR3 is TGTGCCAGCAGCCAAGCAGGGTTCTCCTACAATGAGCAGTTCTTC. Translation: CASSQAGFSYNEQFF.

In its sample, this clone was seen once. V and J are TRBV27 and TRBJ2-1; D gene ambiguous. The germline V gene encodes CDR1 MNHEY and CDR2 SMNVEV (reference sequence). CDR3 size: 15 residues. Trimming removed 3 bases at V and 8 bases at J, with 17 bases between. The CDR3 DNA sequence: TGTGCCAGCAGTTTTTGGGTTTCTCCGCAGGATGAGCAGTTCTTC. Protein sequence: CASSFWVSPQDEQFF.